This T cell receptor beta chain emerged from a study of blood T cell repertoires in COVID-19. The CDR3 is 14 amino acids. Trimming took 2 bases from V and 4 from J, leaving 6 bases between them. Germline V lookup: CDR1 MNHEY, CDR2 SVGAGI. In the original processing: Estimates of nucleated cell counts were drawn from the amplification of reference gene primers. TCRdb keeps only in-frame clones here, not all; method: immunoSEQ multiplex PCR. V and J calls and clone size are given by that table; D and trimming were obtained from the DNA. Of about 130,000 clones in the sample, around 83% were seen once. This sequence originates from an elderly woman with acute or convalescent COVID-19. Material: peripheral blood. The chain has TRBV6-5 and TRBJ1-6; D remains ambiguous. The CDR3: CASSYQSYNSPLHF. The CDR3 DNA sequence: TGTGCCAGCAGTTACCAGTCATATAATTCACCCCTCCACTTT.